The 10 T cell receptor beta chains listed next were all sequenced from one sample in a study of T cell repertoires in cytomegalovirus infection. One entry per CDR3 protein results from TCRdb running MiXCR on the reads. The table lists 450,000 to 550,000 distinct CDR3 sequences, approximately 40% of them singletons, with about 39% in the top ten. Their antigen targets remain unknown. The sample consisted of cultured PBMCs, taken from culture after CMV antigen stimulation. These receptors originate from a human donor in good health (CMV status not recorded). Some clones in this sample may be carry-over from other donors' samples.

The chain carries TRBV5-1 and TRBJ2-3; 11 positions match TRBD2. The germline V gene has CDR1 SGHRS and CDR2 YFSETQ. V lost 4 bases, J lost 4 bases, and 8 bases stayed unmatched. CDR3 length: 16 residues. The chain's CDR3 is CASSVTSGVLADTQYF. CDR3 DNA sequence: TGCGCCAGCAGCGTGACTAGCGGGGTTTTGGCAGATACGCAGTATTTT.

This clonotype was counted ten times or more. The chain recombines TRBV7-2 with TRBJ2-1; no clear D. Germline-derived CDR1 and CDR2 are SGHTA and FQGNSA. V was cut by 2 bases and J by 8 bases, with 7 bases left in between. This CDR3 is 12 amino acids long. In DNA form, the CDR3 reads TGTGCCAGCAGCTTACTATTGTATGAGCAGTTCTTC. This codes for CASSLLLYEQFF.

This chain links TRBV25-1 with TRBJ2-6; D is uncertain. The V and J ends lost 5 bases and 0 bases respectively, with 5 bases between them. The CDR3 is made up of 14 amino acids. Germline V CDR1 and CDR2: MGHDK, SYGVNS. The DNA for the CDR3 is TGTGCCAGCAGTACCTTCTCTGGGGCCAACGTCCTGACTTTC. It specifies CASSTFSGANVLTF.

The chain carries TRBV7-6 and TRBJ2-1; 15 nucleotides line up with TRBD2. Unmatched junction bases numbered 2, after V lost 3 bases and J lost 8 bases. This CDR3 is built from 15 residues. Per germline, CDR1 SGHVS and CDR2 FNYEAQ. The CDR3 spells CASSFGLAGGYEQFF. The CDR3 nucleotides read TGTGCCAGCAGCTTCGGACTAGCGGGAGGGTATGAGCAGTTCTTC.

This chain links TRBV12-3 or TRBV12-4 with TRBJ2-3, with 8 bases matching TRBD2. This CDR3 has 16 amino acids. Germline trimming cut 1 base from V and 4 bases from J; bases unmatched to any gene: 7. The CDR3: CASSLDVGGASDTQYF. The CDR3 DNA sequence: TGTGCCAGCAGTTTAGATGTCGGGGGGGCCTCAGATACGCAGTATTTT.

The chain couples TRBV4-1 to TRBJ1-2; possible D gene TRBD1, 6 bases. CDR1 and CDR2 (germline): MGHRA, YSYEKL. V was pared by 5 bases and J by 2 bases, with 15 bases between. CDR3 length: 15 residues. The CDR3 is CASSTTTGTNYGYTF. For the CDR3, the DNA is TGCGCCAGCAGCACCACGACAGGTACCAACTATGGCTACACCTTC.

The J gene is TRBJ2-3, the V gene TRBV7-2, with a weak D call TRBD1 (6 bases). Trimming took 1 base from V and 4 from J, leaving 12 bases between them. The CDR3 consists of 15 residues. CDR1 SGHTA and CDR2 FQGNSA come from the germline V gene. DNA of the CDR3: TGTGCCAGCAGCTTAGTTACAGGGCGGGCAGATACGCAGTATTTT. This codes for CASSLVTGRADTQYF.

J is TRBJ2-3 and V is TRBV27, with D possibly being TRBD1 or TRBD2 (5 bases each). Germline CDR1 and CDR2: MNHEY and SMNVEV (reference sequence). V lost 3 bases, J lost 3 bases, and 22 bases lay in between. The CDR3 contains 18 residues. CDR3 sequence: CASSFLGAGARGTDTQYF. The CDR3 coding sequence is TGTGCCAGCAGTTTCTTAGGAGCCGGGGCCCGCGGGACAGATACGCAGTATTTT.

The chain employs TRBV7-2 and TRBJ1-4; 8 bases fit TRBD1. From germline, CDR1 is SGHTA and CDR2 FQGNSA. Losses at the gene ends were 5 bases for V and 8 bases for J; bases not matched to a gene: 7. The length of the CDR3 is 14 residues. CDR3 region: CASSLQGVGEKLFF. The CDR3 nucleotides are TGTGCCAGCAGCCTACAGGGGGTAGGGGAAAAACTGTTTTTT.

This clonotype was seen a few times. This sequence joins TRBV7-8 and TRBJ1-3; D might be TRBD1 (6 bases). Trimming stripped 4 bases from V and 0 bases from J, with 13 bases between. The CDR3 totals 16 residues. CDR1 SGHVS and CDR2 FQNEAQ come from the germline V gene. This chain's CDR3 is CASSWGRQTSGNTIYF. The DNA of the CDR3 is TGTGCCAGCAGCTGGGGGCGACAGACCTCTGGAAACACCATATATTTT.